What follows are 11 T cell receptor beta chains derived from one specimen sequenced in a study of blood T cell repertoires in COVID-19. Profiling relied on immunoSEQ multiplex PCR, and the TCRdb table lists in-frame clones only, not all of them. The data show roughly 200,000 clones, about nine tenths seen once. What was sequenced was PBMCs or T cells enriched from blood (not recorded which). Receptors were obtained from a man aged 25-40 years who had recovered from COVID-19.

This CDR3 is CASSPPGTSGSLTYEQYF. CDR3 DNA sequence: TGTGCCAGCAGCCCACCCGGGACTAGCGGGAGTCTCACCTACGAGCAGTACTTC. The rearrangement links TRBV3-1 (or the pseudogene TRBV3-2) to TRBJ2-7, with 14 bases lining up with TRBD2. The CDR3 sequence is 18 residues long. V lost 4 bases, J lost 2 bases, and 10 bases stayed unmatched. The germline V gene encodes CDR1 LGHDT and CDR2 YNNKEL (reference sequence).

The chain employs TRBV30 and TRBJ2-1; the match to TRBD2 covers 10 bases. The CDR3 is made up of 12 amino acids. V dropped 8 bases and J dropped 9; count of bases not matched to a gene: 7. Germline V lookup: CDR1 GTSNPN, CDR2 SVGIG (reference sequence). In nucleotides, the CDR3 is TGTGCCGGACAGCGGGAGGGGGGTGAGCAGTTCTTC. The encoded protein is CAGQREGGEQFF.

V usage is TRBV2 and J usage is TRBJ2-1; 8 bases match TRBD2. This CDR3 spans 15 amino acids. V lost 6 bases, J lost 4 bases, and 8 bases stayed unmatched. CDR1 is SNHLY and CDR2 is FYNNEI in the germline V gene. Here the CDR3 reads CASSASGRGYNEQFF. The CDR3, as DNA: TGTGCCAGCAGCGCTAGCGGGCGAGGATACAATGAGCAGTTCTTC.

This chain uses TRBV2 with TRBJ2-7, with TRBD1 as a possible D gene (6 bases). The CDR3 has 12 amino acids. V was clipped by 5 bases and J by 4 bases, with 9 bases between them. Per the germline V gene, CDR1 is SNHLY and CDR2 is FYNNEI. The DNA for the CDR3 is TGTGCCAGCAGTCGACAGGATTACGAGCAGTACTTC. Translated, it gives CASSRQDYEQYF.

The V call is TRBV6-5, the J call TRBJ2-7; TRBD1 aligns across 9 bases. V lost 7 bases and J lost 5; bases outside the gene matches: 12. This CDR3 spans 15 amino acids. Looked up from germline, CDR1 is MNHEY and CDR2 is SVGAGI. CDR3: CASTLIGTGRNEQYF. CDR3 nucleotide sequence: TGTGCCAGCACCCTCATCGGGACAGGGAGGAACGAGCAGTACTTC.

V gene TRBV7-6 combines with J gene TRBJ1-5, with D hard to call. Germline assignment: CDR1 SGHVS and CDR2 FNYEAQ. V lost 1 base and J lost 0, with 7 bases in between. CDR3 length: 15 residues. CDR3 amino acids: CASSLGRHSNQPQHF. The CDR3 DNA is TGTGCCAGCAGCTTAGGAAGACATAGCAATCAGCCCCAGCATTTT.

The chain recombines TRBV29-1 with TRBJ1-3; D perhaps matches TRBD1 (6 bases). The CDR3 loop spans 15 amino acids. The germline V gene has CDR1 SQVTM and CDR2 ANQGSEA. V dropped 4 bases and J dropped 2 bases, with 15 bases sitting between them. The chain's CDR3 is CSVAFTGTTGNTIYF. The CDR3 DNA sequence: TGCAGCGTTGCCTTCACCGGGACAACTGGAAACACCATATATTTT.

The table lists this clone with a count of one. The J gene is TRBJ2-5, the V gene TRBV27; a weak D match, TRBD1 (7 bases). Germline V gene sequence: CDR1 MNHEY, CDR2 SMNVEV (reference sequence). Trimming removed 8 bases at V and 5 bases at J, with 9 bases between. The CDR3 covers 11 residues. CDR3 nucleotides: TGTGCCAGCGCAGGGGGGGAGACCCAGTACTTC. This encodes CASAGGETQYF.

The V gene is TRBV4-3, the J gene TRBJ2-7, with 7 bases matching TRBD2. CDR3 length: 14 amino acids. CDR1 is LGHNA and CDR2 is YSLEER in the germline V gene. J was trimmed by 4 bases and V by 4 bases; bases with no gene match: 7. CDR3 sequence reads: CASSPATSRYEQYF. In DNA form, the CDR3 reads TGCGCCAGCAGCCCGGCGACTAGCAGATACGAGCAGTACTTC.

The rearrangement links TRBV11-3 to TRBJ1-1; D uncertain. The CDR3 totals 13 residues. With 5 bases removed from V and 1 base from J, the gap between germline ends came to 8 bases. The germline V gene encodes CDR1 SGHNT and CDR2 YENEEA. CDR3 sequence reads: CASSATGNTEAFF. The CDR3 DNA reads as TGTGCCAGCAGCGCGACTGGGAACACTGAAGCTTTCTTT. Supplemented by reference TRBV11-3 and TRBJ1-1, the full variable domain reads EAGVVQSPRYKIIEKKQPVAFWCNPISGHNTLYWYLQNLGQGPELLIRYENEEAVDDSQLPKDRFSAERLKGVDSTLKIQPAELGDSAVYLCASSATGNTEAFFGQGTRLTVV.

The genes are TRBV18 and TRBJ1-3; 7 bases align to TRBD1. The V gene's germline CDR1 is KGHSH and CDR2 LQKENI. The V segment lost 0 bases and the J segment 1 base; nucleotides outside the gene matches: 6. CDR3 length: 17 amino acids. The CDR3 DNA sequence: TGTGCCAGCTCACCACCTGGGACAGCGACTTCTGGAAACACCATATATTTT. Translation: CASSPPGTATSGNTIYF. Variable domain in full (rest from reference TRBV18 and TRBJ1-3): NAGVMQNPRHLVRRRGQEARLRCSPMKGHSHVYWYRQLPEEGLKFMVYLQKENIIDESGMPKERFSAEFPKEGPSILRIQQVVRGDSAAYFCASSPPGTATSGNTIYFGEGSWLTVV.